One sample yielded the 4 T cell receptor beta chains listed below, sequenced in a study of shared clonotypes between healthy human individuals. Generated by immunoSEQ multiplex PCR, the TCRdb table keeps only in-frame clones and is missing some. The sample lists fewer than 400,000 clones; roughly 70% were seen once. The specimen was memory CD4+ T cells sorted from blood. Subset indicated: CD45RA-negative fraction. Receptors were obtained from a man aged 25-45 years in good health.

The chain recombines TRBV10-3 with TRBJ2-2; unclear D gene. Germline CDR1 ENHRY, CDR2 SYGVKD. The CDR3 runs to 15 residues. V lost 4 bases to trimming and J lost 3 bases, with 12 bases between them. CDR3 protein: CAISASSGDTGELFF. The CDR3 DNA is TGTGCCATCAGTGCATCCTCTGGGGACACCGGGGAGCTGTTTTTT.

This clone appeared a single time. The chain is built from TRBV5-1 and TRBJ1-3; 9 bases align to TRBD1. The CDR3 is made up of 14 amino acids. The V gene's germline CDR1 is SGHRS and CDR2 YFSETQ. V was pared by 9 bases and J by 4 bases, with 8 bases of the junction left unmatched. CDR3 region: CATRQGVNGNTIYF. Here the CDR3 DNA reads TGCGCCACCCGACAGGGGGTTAACGGAAACACCATATATTTT.

This clone was seen a handful of times. The rearrangement links TRBV7-8 to TRBJ2-7, with 7 bases matching TRBD1. Trimming at V came to 6 bases and at J to 5 bases, leaving 4 bases not matched to a gene. Germline CDR1 is SGHVS and CDR2 is FQNEAQ. The CDR3 contains 12 residues. Written as DNA, the CDR3 is TGTGCCAGCAGTTACGACAGGGACGAGCAGTACTTC. Amino acids: CASSYDRDEQYF.

In this sample, this clone turned up once. Because the CDR3's place on the DNA is in doubt, the DNA is left out and the CDR3 is given as listed by TCRdb. V is TRBV30 and J is TRBJ1-4; the DNA was not used to check the table's D call, TRBD1. The CDR3 totals 15 residues, both ends included. Germline CDR1 GTSNPN, CDR2 SVGIG (reference sequence). The CDR3 sequence: CAWSILAATNEKLFF.